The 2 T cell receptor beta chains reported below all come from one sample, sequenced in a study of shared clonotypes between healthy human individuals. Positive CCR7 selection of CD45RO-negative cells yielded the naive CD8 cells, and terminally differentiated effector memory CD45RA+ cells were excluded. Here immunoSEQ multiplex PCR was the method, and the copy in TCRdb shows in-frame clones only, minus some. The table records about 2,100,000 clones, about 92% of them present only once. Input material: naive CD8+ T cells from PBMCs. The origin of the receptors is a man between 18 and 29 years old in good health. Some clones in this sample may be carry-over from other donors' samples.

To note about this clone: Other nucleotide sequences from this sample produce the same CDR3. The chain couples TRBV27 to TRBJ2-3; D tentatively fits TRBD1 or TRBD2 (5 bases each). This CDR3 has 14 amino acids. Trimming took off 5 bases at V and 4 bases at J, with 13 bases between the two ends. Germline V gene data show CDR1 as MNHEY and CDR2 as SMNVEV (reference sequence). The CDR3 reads CASSLIQGADTQYF. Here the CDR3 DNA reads TGTGCCAGCAGTCTAATCCAGGGAGCAGATACGCAGTATTTT.

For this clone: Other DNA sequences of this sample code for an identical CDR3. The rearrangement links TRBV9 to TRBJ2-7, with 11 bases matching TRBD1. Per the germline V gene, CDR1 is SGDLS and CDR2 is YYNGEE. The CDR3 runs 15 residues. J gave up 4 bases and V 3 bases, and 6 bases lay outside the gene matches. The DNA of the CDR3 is TGTGCCAGCAGCGAGGGACAGGGGGGAAGTTACGAGCAGTACTTC. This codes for CASSEGQGGSYEQYF.